These 18 T cell receptor beta chains share one sample of origin, sequenced in a study of blood T cells in healthy people across ages. Primed by a sample-barcoded 5' primer and a J-beta primer mix, a second PCR proceeded for about 6 to 12 cycles. TCRdb used MiXCR to reprocess the 5' RACE reads, holding one entry per CDR3 protein. The top ten hold 3% to 4.5% of the sample, which has roughly 800,000 distinct CDR3 sequences, approximately 25% seen once. The data were also submitted as part of a second study, on T cells of mothers and their children.

Sequenced sample: blood. The origin of the receptors is a boy aged 5 to 17 in good health.

This clonotype was counted only a few times. The chain joins TRBV12-3 or TRBV12-4 to TRBJ2-5; D call uncertain. The V end lost 6 bases, the J end lost 0 bases, and 11 bases lay between the germline ends. This CDR3 comprises 14 residues. The CDR3 DNA reads TGTGCCAGCAGCCTGCGGAGTAACCAAGAGACCCAGTACTTC. Protein: CASSLRSNQETQYF.

V is TRBV29-1 and J is TRBJ2-5, with D maybe TRBD2 (6 bases). The CDR3 consists of 12 residues. Trimming cost V 4 bases and J 4 bases, with 10 bases left between them. The V gene's germline CDR1 is SQVTM and CDR2 ANQGSEA. The CDR3 DNA is TGCAGCGTTGCTGTCGGGGGAGAGACCCAGTACTTC. Translating it yields CSVAVGGETQYF.

On this clonotype: An end of the junction differs from the germline gene, which may be a read error. The chain employs TRBV28 and TRBJ2-5; D assignment may be TRBD1 or TRBD2 (5 bases each). In germline, CDR1 is MDHEN, CDR2 SYDVKM. The CDR3 spans 14 residues. CDR3 DNA: TGTGCCGGCAGTCATCTTGAGGGACGGGAGACCCAGTACTTC. It codes for CAGSHLEGRETQYF.

CDR3 bases: TGTGCCAGCAGCCCCGAGACAGGGATAGGAGACAATGAGCAGTTCTTC. This translates into CASSPETGIGDNEQFF. V and J are TRBV6-6 and TRBJ2-7, with 7 bases matching TRBD1. The end of the DNA is better explained by TRBJ2-1, so the J call may be wrong. CDR3 length: 16 amino acids. Looked up from germline, CDR1 is MNHNY and CDR2 is SVGAGI (reference sequence).

The V and J genes are TRBV7-2 and TRBJ2-5; maybe TRBD2 (5 bases). CDR3 length equals 16 residues. The germline V gene has CDR1 SGHTA and CDR2 FQGNSA. V was cut by 0 bases and J by 1 base, with 12 bases left in between. In DNA, the CDR3 is TGTGCCAGCAGCTTAGCGGTGGGGAGATCCCAAGAGACCCAGTACTTC. This translates into CASSLAVGRSQETQYF.

This clonotype showed up many times. The chain couples TRBV25-1 to TRBJ1-2; D call uncertain. Trimming pared 3 bases from V and 1 base from J, leaving 3 bases between. The CDR3 is made up of 12 amino acids. Germline-derived CDR1 and CDR2 are MGHDK and SYGVNS. The CDR3 DNA is TGTGCCAGCAGTGACCTTAACTATGGCTACACCTTC. Amino acids: CASSDLNYGYTF.

The sample holds a few counts of this clonotype. The gene calls are TRBV12-5 and TRBJ2-3; D unclear. Germline CDR1 is LGHNT and CDR2 is FRNRAP. Trimming took 6 bases from V and 0 from J, leaving 16 bases between them. The CDR3 has 16 residues. The CDR3 DNA follows: TGTGCTAGTGGAATGGACGTCCACCCTAGCACAGATACGCAGTATTTT. The encoded protein is CASGMDVHPSTDTQYF.

For the CDR3, the DNA is TGTGCCAGCAGCTTACCGCTAGCGGGTCATGAGCAGTTCTTC. Its translation is CASSLPLAGHEQFF. The J gene is TRBJ2-1, the V gene TRBV5-6, with 8 positions matching TRBD2. CDR3 length: 14 residues. With V trimmed by 2 bases and J by 8 bases, 6 bases remained unmatched. CDR1 is SGHDT and CDR2 is YYEEEE in the germline V gene.

This clonotype was seen a handful of times. The chain is built from TRBV14 and TRBJ2-1, with a tentative D call TRBD2 (5 bases). The CDR3 sequence is 14 residues long. Trimming took off 0 bases at V and 7 bases at J, with 10 bases between the two ends. Germline CDR1 and CDR2: SGHDN and FVKESK. The CDR3 protein is CASSQELRVNEQFF. Here the CDR3 DNA reads TGTGCCAGCAGCCAAGAGCTGAGGGTAAATGAGCAGTTCTTC. The full variable domain, with the rest looked up from reference TRBV14 and TRBJ2-1, is EAGVTQFPSHSVIEKGQTVTLRCDPISGHDNLYWYRRVMGKEIKFLLHFVKESKQDESGMPNNRFLAERTGGTYSTLKVQPAELEDSGVYFCASSQELRVNEQFFGPGTRLTVL.

The chain couples TRBV9 to TRBJ2-1, with a tentative D call TRBD1 (6 bases). The ends were cut back, 0 bases at V and 5 bases at J, with 15 bases in the middle. This CDR3 spans 16 amino acids. Germline CDR1 SGDLS, CDR2 YYNGEE. The CDR3: CASSVAQGSEDNEQFF. CDR3 DNA: TGTGCCAGCAGCGTAGCTCAGGGGAGTGAGGACAATGAGCAGTTCTTC.

There are a few counts of this clonotype. One end of the junction does not line up with germline, which may come from a read error. The V and J genes are TRBV12-3 or TRBV12-4 and TRBJ2-5; D may be TRBD2 (5 bases). This CDR3 region has 13 residues. The CDR3 here is CGSSFGVSETQYF. Written as DNA, the CDR3 is TGTGGCAGCAGTTTCGGGGTTAGTGAGACCCAGTACTTC.

This clonotype showed up just a few times. CDR3 region: CASSQEFGGQVSYEQYF. For the CDR3, the DNA is TGCGCCAGCAGCCAAGAATTCGGGGGACAGGTCTCCTACGAGCAGTACTTC. The rearrangement joins TRBV4-1 to TRBJ2-7, with 8 bases that match TRBD1. The trim removed 0 bases at V and 0 bases at J, leaving 7 bases unmatched. Germline V gene lookup returns CDR1 MGHRA and CDR2 YSYEKL. The CDR3 extends over 17 amino acids.

This chain joins TRBV6-6 and TRBJ1-1; no clear D. Germline V CDR1 and CDR2: MNHNY, SVGAGI (reference sequence). The CDR3 is 15 amino acids. V was cut by 0 bases and J by 1 base, with 9 bases left in between. The DNA of the CDR3 is TGTGCCAGCAGTTACTCGAATTTGGAGAACACTGAAGCTTTCTTT. Protein sequence: CASSYSNLENTEAFF.

This clonotype was recorded a few times. A junction boundary mismatches the germline segment, possibly from a read error. The chain couples TRBV12-3 or TRBV12-4 to TRBJ2-7; D not resolved. The CDR3 is 13 residues long. CDR3 in amino acids: CASSLGSDYEQYF. The CDR3 DNA sequence: TGCGCCAGCAGCTTAGGTTCGGACTACGAGCAGTACTTC.

The rearrangement links TRBV7-2 to TRBJ2-5; D is uncertain. Near its end, the DNA agrees better with TRBJ2-1, so the J call may be wrong. This CDR3 has 12 residues. The germline V gene has CDR1 SGHTA and CDR2 FQGNSA. The CDR3 DNA follows: TGTGCCAGCAGCTTCTCTAGTGTAGGGCAGTTCTTC. Translating it yields CASSFSSVGQFF.

This clonotype was detected a few times. CDR3 in DNA: TGTGCCAGCAGTTTTCGGGGTCCATTATCCGGTAGCAATCAGCCCCAGCATTTT. Translation: CASSFRGPLSGSNQPQHF. The V call is TRBV27, the J call TRBJ1-5; no clear D gene. The CDR3 is 18 amino acids. V dropped 3 bases and J dropped 0 bases, with 18 bases sitting between them. Germline assignment: CDR1 MNHEY and CDR2 SMNVEV (reference sequence).

This chain uses TRBV12-3 or TRBV12-4 with TRBJ2-5, with D perhaps matching TRBD1 or TRBD2 (5 bases each). TRBJ2-1 explains the end of the DNA better; the J call may be wrong. The CDR3 has 14 residues. The CDR3 sequence: CASNRDHTCNEQFF. The CDR3 DNA reads as TGTGCCAGCAACCGGGACCACACTTGCAATGAGCAGTTCTTC.

This clonotype was found a few times. The chain recombines TRBV29-1 with TRBJ2-5, with D possibly being TRBD1 (5 bases). Germline-derived CDR1 and CDR2 are SQVTM and ANQGSEA. V lost 7 bases, J lost 1 base, and 10 bases lay in between. The CDR3 extends over 12 amino acids. The CDR3 sequence is CSARQIQETQYF. The CDR3 DNA reads TGCAGCGCTAGACAGATCCAAGAGACCCAGTACTTC.